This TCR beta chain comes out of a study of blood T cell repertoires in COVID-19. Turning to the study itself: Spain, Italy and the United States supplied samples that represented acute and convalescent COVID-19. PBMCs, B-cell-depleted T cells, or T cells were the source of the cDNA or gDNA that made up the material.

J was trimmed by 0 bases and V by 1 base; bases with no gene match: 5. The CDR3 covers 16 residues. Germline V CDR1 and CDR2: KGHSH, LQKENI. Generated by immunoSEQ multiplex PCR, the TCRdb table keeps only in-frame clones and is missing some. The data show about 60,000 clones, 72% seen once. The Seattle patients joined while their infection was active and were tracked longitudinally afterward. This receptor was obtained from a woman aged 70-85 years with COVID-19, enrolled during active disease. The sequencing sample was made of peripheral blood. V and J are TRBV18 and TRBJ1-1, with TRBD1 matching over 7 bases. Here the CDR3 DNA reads TGTGCCAGCTCACCACAGAGGACAGGACTGAACACTGAAGCTTTCTTT. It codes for CASSPQRTGLNTEAFF.